This entry features one TCR beta chain sequence. The data originate from a study of control samples from healthy donors and cancer patients. The V and J ends lost 4 bases and 6 bases, in that order; junction bases with no gene match: 8. Germline V gives CDR1 MGHRA, CDR2 YSYEKL. This CDR3 spans 14 amino acids. Using immunoSEQ multiplex PCR, the repertoire was profiled, and TCRdb retains in-frame clones only, with some absent. The sample holds roughly 400,000 clones, around 90% seen once. The V call is TRBV4-1, the J call TRBJ2-7; 8 bases line up with TRBD1. The receptor comes from a man between 35 and 55 years old with head and neck cancer. What was sequenced was PBMCs. CDR3 nucleotides: TGCGCCAGCAGCCGGGACCGGACAGGGTGCGAGCAGTACTTC. As protein: CASSRDRTGCEQYF.